The present T cell receptor beta chain was sequenced within a study of human T cells and chemical hapten exposure. About the research overall: Variation in per-sample TCR yields came mainly from small pooled library volume differences. Study-wide results and limits: With regard to DPC sensitization, TCRs above 1 in 1000 frequency did not change.

The CDR3 is 16 amino acids. V lost 5 bases, J lost 6 bases, and 11 bases stayed unmatched. Germline CDR1 reads MRHNA; CDR2 reads SNTAGT. This clonotype occurred many times. Its antigen is undetermined. Unique molecular identifiers were linked by the library to individual cDNA molecules. In TCRdb, the 5' RACE reads were re-called with MiXCR into one record per CDR3 protein. This sample has about 80,000 distinct CDR3 sequences, with 6.5% to 8.5% found just once. Before extraction, the whole blood was not fractionated, and total RNA was taken from it. This TCR was sampled from a male donor in good health. The chain links TRBV6-4 to TRBJ2-3; 10 bases map to TRBD1. CDR3 bases: TGTGCCAGCAGTCCTCTGACCGGGACAGGGGAGGATACGCAGTATTTT. It yields the protein CASSPLTGTGEDTQYF.